This is a list of T cell receptor beta chains from one sample in a study of blood T cells in healthy people across ages. TCRdb re-called the 5' RACE reads with MiXCR, one entry per CDR3 protein. This sample has hundreds of thousands of distinct CDR3 sequences, with more than 45% found just once. The sequenced sample consisted of blood. The source of these receptors is a man older than 75 in good health. Each CDR3 is given with its conserved first and last residue. D genes are given only for firm matches. Size is stated for part of the rows, as once, few or many counts, or as a class when the clone is expanded.

TGCAGCGTTGAAGTCCTCGGGGGTCAGCCCCAGCATTTT,CSVEVLGGQPQHF,TRBJ1-5,NA,TRBV29-1,few
TGCGCCAGCAGCTTGGGCGTGGGACAGGGGAGCACCGGGGAGCTGTTTTTT,CASSLGVGQGSTGELFF,TRBJ2-2,TRBD1,TRBV5-1,NA
TGTGCCAGCAGCTTAGTGAGACGTCTACCCTACGAGCAGTACTTC,CASSLVRRLPYEQYF,TRBJ2-7,NA,TRBV13,NA
TGCGCCAGCAGCGGGGAGGCCCCTGAAGCTTTCTTT,CASSGEAPEAFF,TRBJ1-1,NA,TRBV5-1,few
TGCAGTGCTAGCGACAGGGTCCTTCAGCAGTACTTC,CSASDRVLQQYF,TRBJ2-5,TRBD1,TRBV20-1,few
TGTGCCAGCAGCACAGGGATTGGCTACACCTTC,CASSTGIGYTF,TRBJ1-2,NA,TRBV6-5,many
TGTGCCACCAGTGATATTAGCGGGCCCAAGAACACCGGGGAGCTGTTTTTT,CATSDISGPKNTGELFF,TRBJ2-2,TRBD2,TRBV24-1,NA
TGCAGCGTTGACCCCAGTAGCACAGATACGCAGTATTTT,CSVDPSSTDTQYF,TRBJ2-3,NA,TRBV29-1,few
TGTGCCGGCAGTGTAGCGGGAGGAGGTAATGAGCAGTTCTTC,CAGSVAGGGNEQFF,TRBJ2-1,TRBD2,TRBV27,few
TGTGCCAGCAGCCGCCCGGGACTAGCGTACAATGAGCAGTTCTTC,CASSRPGLAYNEQFF,TRBJ2-1,TRBD2,TRBV7-2,few
TGTGCCAGCAGCTTTGGCGGGCCTACAGATACGCAGTATTTT,CASSFGGPTDTQYF,TRBJ2-3,NA,TRBV7-9,many
TGTGCCAGCAGGGACGCGACAGGTTATCAGACCCAGTACTTC,CASRDATGYQTQYF,TRBJ2-5,NA,TRBV6-6,many
TGCGCCAGCAGCTTGAATCCCAAGGACCACGAGCAGTACTTC,CASSLNPKDHEQYF,TRBJ2-7,NA,TRBV5-1,few
TGTGCTAGCAATCTTAGCGGTCCTAGCGGGAGATCTGGGGCCAACGTCCTGACTTTC,CASNLSGPSGRSGANVLTF,TRBJ2-6,TRBD2,TRBV7-7,many
TGCGCCAGCAGCCCCATAACTAGGGACGAGCAGTACTTC,CASSPITRDEQYF,TRBJ2-7,NA,TRBV4-1,few
TGTGCCAGCATCAATTCCCCGCTGGGGGCCAACGAGCAGTACTTC,CASINSPLGANEQYF,TRBJ2-7,NA,TRBV6-6,NA
TGTGCCACCAGTGATCCGACTAGCGGTACGTCCTACAATGAGCAGTTCTTC,CATSDPTSGTSYNEQFF,TRBJ2-1,TRBD2,TRBV24-1,NA
TGTGCCAGCAGCGGGAGGGTAGGGACCTACGAGCAGTACTTC,CASSGRVGTYEQYF,TRBJ2-7,TRBD2,TRBV11-2,NA